These 24 T cell receptor beta chains originate from one sample sequenced in a study of molecular identifiers for immune sequencing clone quantification. One entry per CDR3 protein results from TCRdb running MiXCR on the PCR reads. The sample lists 60,000 to 70,000 distinct CDR3 sequences; over 15% were seen once. Sequencing was performed on naive CD8+ T cells from blood, with Jurkat cell RNA spiked in. The subset denotes: FACS-sorted CD8+CD4-CCR7+CD45RA+ naive T cells. The source is a human donor in good health. Some libraries in this study had Jurkat cell RNA spiked in.

At least ten counts were recorded for this clonotype. The V and J genes are TRBV27 and TRBJ2-7; TRBD2 matches 14 bases. The CDR3 contains 17 residues. CDR1 is MNHEY, CDR2 SMNVEV, per germline (reference sequence). The junction had 10 bases not matched to a gene; V was cut back by 3 bases and J by 6 bases. Here the CDR3 DNA reads TGTGCCAGCAGTTTGAACGGACTAGCGGGAGGACCGTCCGAGCAGTACTTC. Translating gives CASSLNGLAGGPSEQYF.

This clonotype was seen at least ten times. V is TRBV10-1 and J is TRBJ2-2; no definite D call. The CDR3 length is 14 residues. V shed 7 bases and J shed 2 bases, with 11 bases lying between them. Per the germline V gene, CDR1 is WNHNN and CDR2 is SYGVQD (reference sequence). The DNA for the CDR3 is TGCGCCAGCACCGACCCTCGAAACACCGGGGAGCTGTTTTTT. It specifies CASTDPRNTGELFF.

This clonotype has at least ten counts. The rearrangement links TRBV10-3 to TRBJ1-5; no clear D gene. The CDR3 runs 13 residues. Between the trimmed V and J ends, which lost 6 bases and 2 bases, there was a span of 8 bases. CDR1 is ENHRY, CDR2 SYGVKD, per germline. CDR3 residues: CAIREGGNQPQHF. CDR3 sequence (DNA): TGTGCCATCAGGGAGGGCGGCAATCAGCCCCAGCATTTT.

This clonotype was recorded at least ten times. The V gene is TRBV27, the J gene TRBJ2-2; no reliable D call. The length of the CDR3 is 16 residues. Trimming left V 0 bases short and J 1 base short, with 9 bases between. Germline V gene sequence: CDR1 MNHEY, CDR2 SMNVEV (reference sequence). The CDR3 loop reads CASSLSPRLNTGELFF. The CDR3 nucleotides read TGTGCCAGCAGTTTATCGCCGCGGTTGAACACCGGGGAGCTGTTTTTT.

This clonotype occurred many times. The rearrangement uses TRBV4-2 and TRBJ2-5; 10 positions match TRBD1. The germline gives CDR1 LGHNA, CDR2 YNFKEQ. Trimming at V came to 0 bases and at J to 5 bases, leaving 15 bases not matched to a gene. This CDR3 is 19 amino acids long. CDR3 in DNA: TGTGCCAGCAGCCAAGATTCCGGACAGGGGGGGCGTATAAGGGAGACCCAGTACTTC. Its protein product is CASSQDSGQGGRIRETQYF.

This clonotype was picked up many times. The chain recombines TRBV28 with TRBJ2-3; D is uncertain. V was pared by 3 bases and J by 4 bases, with 20 bases between. CDR1 is MDHEN, CDR2 SYDVKM, per germline. The CDR3 is made up of 17 amino acids. The CDR3 protein is CASSFPTHLSLADTQYF. The CDR3 DNA is TGTGCCAGCAGTTTCCCGACCCACCTCTCTTTAGCAGATACGCAGTATTTT.

The sample holds a few counts of this clonotype. V usage is TRBV11-2 and J usage is TRBJ2-7, with 11 bases identical to TRBD2. CDR1 SGHAT and CDR2 FQNNGV come from the germline V gene. The CDR3 is made up of 14 amino acids. The trim removed 5 bases at V and 4 bases at J, leaving 4 bases unmatched. This chain's CDR3 is CASSQTSGSYEQYF. DNA of the CDR3: TGTGCCAGCAGCCAAACTAGCGGGAGTTACGAGCAGTACTTC.

This clonotype was seen many times. The rearrangement joins TRBV27 to TRBJ2-3; 9 bases map to TRBD1. V shed 7 bases, J shed 4 bases, and the junction held 6 bases outside the gene matches. This CDR3 has 14 amino acids. Germline CDR1 MNHEY, CDR2 SMNVEV (reference sequence). The CDR3 loop is CASTRDRASDTQYF. CDR3 DNA: TGTGCCAGCACCCGGGACAGGGCTTCAGATACGCAGTATTTT.

This clonotype has at least ten counts. The chain employs TRBV29-1 and TRBJ2-1, with 8 bases matching TRBD2. Germline CDR1 SQVTM, CDR2 ANQGSEA. Germline trimming cut 3 bases from V and 6 bases from J; bases unmatched to any gene: 4. This CDR3 region has 13 residues. The CDR3 sequence: CSVDQLAANEQFF. The DNA for the CDR3 is TGCAGCGTTGACCAACTAGCGGCCAATGAGCAGTTCTTC.

This clonotype was seen a few times. DNA for the CDR3: TGTGCCAGCAGCCCACGGGGACAGTTCTCCTACGAGCAGTACTTC. This translates into CASSPRGQFSYEQYF. The rearrangement links TRBV12-3 or TRBV12-4 to TRBJ2-7; 7 bases are a match to TRBD1. CDR3 size: 15 residues. V shed 6 bases and J 0 bases; nucleotides not matched to a gene: 8.

To note about this clonotype: One end of the junction fails to match germline, which may point to a read error. This chain links TRBV9 with TRBJ2-7; unclear D gene. Germline loops: CDR1 SGDLS, CDR2 YYNGEE. The CDR3 has 12 residues. The DNA for the CDR3 is TGTGCCAGCAGCCCCAACGGCTACGAGCGGTACTTC. Translating it yields CASSPNGYERYF.

The J gene is TRBJ2-7, the V gene TRBV11-2; 8 bases map to TRBD2. Looked up from germline, CDR1 is SGHAT and CDR2 is FQNNGV. Trimming at V came to 5 bases and at J to 5 bases, leaving 11 bases not matched to a gene. The CDR3 has 15 residues. The CDR3 protein is CASSPAGLAWDEQYF. The CDR3 DNA follows: TGTGCCAGCAGCCCCGCAGGACTAGCCTGGGACGAGCAGTACTTC.

This clonotype occurred many times. The rearrangement uses TRBV7-9 and TRBJ2-1; weak D call: TRBD2 (5 bases). CDR3 length: 16 residues. The germline V gene has CDR1 SEHNR and CDR2 FQNEAQ (reference sequence). Trimming pared 7 bases from V and 4 bases from J, leaving 20 bases between. CDR3 DNA sequence: TGTGCCAGCACCCCTTCTGGAGGAGATAAGTACAATGAGCAGTTCTTC. Translation: CASTPSGGDKYNEQFF.

This clonotype was seen many times. The chain joins TRBV4-1 to TRBJ2-3, with D uncertain. This CDR3 is built from 16 residues. The germline gives CDR1 MGHRA, CDR2 YSYEKL. V was clipped by 0 bases and J by 2 bases, with 12 bases between them. The CDR3 coding sequence is TGCGCCAGCAGCCAAGACCAGACTCGTCTCACAGATACGCAGTATTTT. This encodes CASSQDQTRLTDTQYF.

This clonotype showed up many times. The chain recombines TRBV20-1 with TRBJ1-1; no firm D call. Trimming pared 0 bases from V and 3 bases from J, leaving 5 bases between. This CDR3 contains 12 residues. Germline V CDR1 and CDR2: DFQATT, SNEGSKA (reference sequence). Here the CDR3 reads CSARDTDTEAFF. The CDR3 DNA reads as TGCAGTGCTAGAGATACGGACACTGAAGCTTTCTTT.

V and J are TRBV2 and TRBJ1-5; no reliable D call. V gave up 3 bases and J gave up 8 bases, with 11 bases separating them. The CDR3 totals 13 residues. Per germline, CDR1 SNHLY and CDR2 FYNNEI. For the CDR3, the DNA is TGTGCCAGCAGTGAGGCGCATGCTGAGCCCCAGCATTTT. Its protein product is CASSEAHAEPQHF.

This clonotype has a count of ten or more. The V call is TRBV18, the J call TRBJ2-3; TRBD2 is a possible D gene (5 bases). Germline lookup yields CDR1 KGHSH and CDR2 LQKENI. V lost 0 bases, J lost 2 bases, and 12 bases lay in between. This CDR3 spans 16 amino acids. The chain's CDR3 is CASSPPVMRDTDTQYF. In DNA form, the CDR3 reads TGTGCCAGCTCACCACCGGTAATGAGGGACACAGATACGCAGTATTTT.

This clonotype has a count of ten or more. The chain links TRBV11-2 to TRBJ2-1, with D possibly matching TRBD2 (5 bases). The CDR3 contains 12 residues. CDR1 and CDR2 from the germline V gene are SGHAT and FQNNGV. V was pared by 5 bases and J by 7 bases, with 9 bases between. The CDR3 DNA reads TGTGCCAGCAGCCCTAGCCTAAATGAGCAGTTCTTC. This codes for CASSPSLNEQFF.

This clonotype was counted ten times or more. V and J are TRBV2 and TRBJ2-7; either TRBD1 or TRBD2 may supply D (5 bases each). The V and J ends lost 8 bases and 3 bases respectively, with 20 bases between them. The CDR3 runs to 15 residues. The germline V gene has CDR1 SNHLY and CDR2 FYNNEI. The DNA for the CDR3 is TGTGCCAGCGGGCCCCGGGACGGAGGATTCTACGAGCAGTACTTC. Translating it yields CASGPRDGGFYEQYF.

This clonotype came up once. One base away lies a much larger clone, so this may be a sequencing read error. Because it lacks the conserved phenylalanine or tryptophan at the end, this CDR3 is likely a read error. V is TRBV28 and J is TRBJ1-1; unclear D gene. V was clipped by 4 bases and J by 11 bases, with 26 bases between them. CDR1 MDHEN and CDR2 SYDVKM come from the germline V gene. The CDR3 has 16 amino acids. The CDR3 DNA reads TGTGCCAGCAGTTCCCTTATGGTTACCGCAATCCCCTATGCTTTCCTT. Translated: CASSSLMVTAIPYAFL.

There are a few counts of this clonotype. V gene TRBV10-1 combines with J gene TRBJ2-1; 12 bases map to TRBD2. V trimming: 1 base; J trimming: 11 bases; junction bases outside the gene matches: 6. Germline CDR1 WNHNN, CDR2 SYGVQD (reference sequence). This CDR3 region has 15 residues. CDR3 in amino acids: CASSEWTSGNSQQFF. DNA of the CDR3: TGCGCCAGCAGTGAGTGGACTAGCGGGAACAGCCAGCAGTTCTTC.

Of note for this clonotype: A clone one base away is much larger, so this may be a read error. This sequence joins TRBV29-1 and TRBJ2-5; the match to TRBD2 covers 12 bases. V was pared by 0 bases and J by 7 bases, with 12 bases of the junction left unmatched. In germline, CDR1 is SQVTM, CDR2 ANQGSEA. The CDR3 totals 17 residues. For the CDR3, the DNA is TGCAGCGTTGAAGATACCCCAGGACTAGCGGGAATTGGGACCCAGTACTTC. As protein: CSVEDTPGLAGIGTQYF.

Here the CDR3 DNA reads TGTGCCAGCAGTAAGCCTACCCGAGGGGACAATGAGCAGTTCTTC. This codes for CASSKPTRGDNEQFF. This chain connects TRBV12-3 or TRBV12-4 to TRBJ2-1; D tentatively reads TRBD1 or TRBD2 (5 bases each). With 5 bases removed from V and 5 bases from J, the gap between germline ends came to 16 bases. The CDR3 has 15 residues.

This clonotype has a count of ten or more. The chain has TRBV19 and TRBJ1-5; D not resolved. The CDR3 runs to 15 residues. V was pared by 10 bases and J by 0 bases, with 16 bases between. Germline V CDR1 and CDR2: LNHDA, SQIVND (reference sequence). CDR3 nucleotide sequence: TGTGCCACCACCACCCGGGGATATAGCAATCAGCCCCAGCATTTT. Translating it yields CATTTRGYSNQPQHF.